These 5 T cell receptor beta chains were sequenced from one sample in a study of shared clonotypes between healthy human individuals (dated by TCRdb to 2020 to 2021). CD8 naive samples were obtained by positive selection for CCR7 among CD45RO-negative cells, yielding a CD45RA+CCR7+ population from which TemRA cells were excluded. Receptor amplification or capture employed the immunoSEQ multiplex PCR assay. The clones in this table, taken by TCRdb from immuneACCESS, are in-frame only. Not every clone is retained; where verified, under half of the shortfall comes from an unresolved V gene, and the cause of the rest is unknown. The sample records around 2,100,000 clones, about 95% of which are singletons. More than 0.9% of the sample goes to the ten largest clones. Sequencing was done on a sample of naive CD8+ T cells sorted from blood. The sample's cell subset or site, from its label and the paper: CD45RA+CCR7+. Receptors originate from a man between 18 and 29 years old in good health.

As for this clone: The same CDR3 also results from other DNA sequences found in this sample. V and J are TRBV5-6 and TRBJ1-2; no clear D gene. Germline CDR1 SGHDT, CDR2 YYEEEE. The germline V and J ends were trimmed by 2 bases and 3 bases, with 5 bases remaining between them. CDR3 length: 12 residues. Here the CDR3 DNA reads TGTGCCAGCAGCTTTGGGGACTATGGCTACACCTTC. Translated: CASSFGDYGYTF.

This clone was detected once. V and J are TRBV7-9 and TRBJ2-7, with 9 bases fitting TRBD1. CDR3 size: 17 residues. The trim removed 5 bases at V and 2 bases at J, leaving 13 bases unmatched. Per germline, CDR1 SEHNR and CDR2 FQNEAQ (reference sequence). CDR3 nucleotide sequence: TGTGCCAGCAGCCGAGAAAGACTGGGACAGGGCACCTACGAGCAGTACTTC. Translating gives CASSRERLGQGTYEQYF.

This clone has a single count. Other DNA sequences from this sample encode an identical CDR3 as well. The chain employs TRBV11-3 and TRBJ2-3; D not resolved. CDR1 and CDR2 (germline): SGHNT, YENEEA. V was pared by 5 bases and J by 2 bases, with 8 bases between. The CDR3 consists of 13 residues. Here the CDR3 DNA reads TGTGCCAGCAGCCGCGGTTCCACAGATACGCAGTATTTT. Its protein is CASSRGSTDTQYF.

The chain couples TRBV27 to TRBJ2-7; D may be TRBD1 or TRBD2 (5 bases each). The CDR3 runs 17 residues. Trimming left V 2 bases short and J 3 bases short, with 20 bases between. In germline, CDR1 is MNHEY, CDR2 SMNVEV (reference sequence). CDR3 sequence: CASSLVGVQGSNYEQYF. The CDR3 nucleotides read TGTGCCAGCAGTTTAGTGGGAGTGCAGGGATCAAACTACGAGCAGTACTTC.

This clone was found once. This chain links TRBV4-1 with TRBJ1-4; the D is unclear. CDR3 length: 13 amino acids. Trimming removed 4 bases at V and 4 bases at J, with 7 bases between. Germline CDR1 reads MGHRA; CDR2 reads YSYEKL. The CDR3 protein is CASSLGINEKLFF. The CDR3 DNA reads as TGCGCCAGCAGCCTAGGGATTAATGAAAAACTGTTTTTT.